This paragraph covers one T cell receptor beta chain sequence. This may stem from a read error, because a much larger clone lies one nucleotide away. The V end was cut by 2 bases, the J end by 4 bases, with 13 bases between. In germline, CDR1 is MNHEY, CDR2 SMNVEV (reference sequence). This CDR3 is 15 amino acids long. Individual cDNA molecules received unique molecular identifiers. Using its own MiXCR run on the 5' RACE reads, TCRdb lists one record per CDR3 protein. The table shows tens of thousands of distinct CDR3 sequences, with under 15% occurring only once. This specimen belongs to a study of early T cells in non-severe SARS-CoV-2 infection.

The chain links TRBV27 to TRBJ2-3; D is undetermined. The sequence came from an adult who was a healthcare worker with PCR-confirmed SARS-CoV-2 infection or an uninfected control (not recorded which). The source material was whole blood, sampled at baseline. This CDR3 is CASSLNALSADTQYF. The CDR3 nucleotides are TGTGCCAGCAGTTTAAATGCCCTATCTGCAGATACGCAGTATTTT.